Below, 21 T cell receptor beta chains from the same sample are listed, as sequenced in a study of blood T cells in healthy people across ages. Combining a sample-barcoded 5' primer with a J-beta primer mix, a second PCR ran for about 6 to 12 cycles. TCRdb recomputed calls from the 5' RACE reads with MiXCR, one row per CDR3 protein. This table holds about 400,000 distinct CDR3 sequences, approximately 52% found once. Sample: blood. The source is a man aged 55 to 69 in good health.

This chain's CDR3 is CASSPGQGGLGYTF. CDR3 nucleotide sequence: TGCGCCAGCAGCCCCGGACAGGGGGGACTTGGCTACACCTTC. The V gene is TRBV5-1, the J gene TRBJ1-2, with 10 bases identical to TRBD1. This CDR3 comprises 14 residues. The germline CDR1 and CDR2 sequences are SGHRS and YFSETQ. V shed 4 bases, J shed 7 bases, and the junction held 7 bases outside the gene matches.

The chain has TRBV6-6 and TRBJ2-1; unclear D gene. Trimming removed 6 bases at V and 3 bases at J, with 12 bases between. CDR3 length equals 14 residues. Germline values: CDR1 MNHNY, CDR2 SVGAGI (reference sequence). CDR3 region: CASSHQDNYNEQFF. CDR3 DNA sequence: TGTGCCAGCAGCCACCAAGATAACTACAATGAGCAGTTCTTC.

V usage is TRBV14 and J usage is TRBJ1-1, with D uncertain. Germline CDR1 and CDR2: SGHDN and FVKESK. Trimming shortened V by 0 bases and J by 5 bases, and 16 bases separated the two germline ends. The CDR3 is 16 amino acids. The CDR3 bases are TGTGCCAGCAGCCAAGACCCGGGTGGCGTCGGGACTGAAGCTTTCTTT. Translating it yields CASSQDPGGVGTEAFF.

This clonotype was recorded at least ten times. The V call is TRBV7-8, the J call TRBJ2-1; no clear D gene. V was clipped by 5 bases and J by 7 bases, with 9 bases between them. The V gene's germline CDR1 is SGHVS and CDR2 FQNEAQ. The CDR3 contains 12 residues. CDR3 residues: CASSPYVNEQFF. The CDR3 DNA reads as TGTGCCAGCAGCCCCTATGTTAATGAGCAGTTCTTC. Full variable domain (rest looked up from reference TRBV7-8 and TRBJ2-1): GAGVSQSPRYKVAKRGQDVALRCDPISGHVSLFWYQQALGQGPEFLTYFQNEAQLDKSGLPSDRFFAERPEGSVSTLKIQRTQQEDSAVYLCASSPYVNEQFFGPGTRLTVL.

Regarding this clonotype: This sequence may be a read error, since a much larger clone differs from it by one base. J is TRBJ2-7 and V is TRBV12-3 or TRBV12-4, with 8 bases fitting TRBD2. J was trimmed by 2 bases and V by 5 bases; bases with no gene match: 5. The CDR3 is 14 residues long. This chain's CDR3 is CASSGGSGTYEQYF. For the CDR3, the DNA is TGTGCCAGCAGTGGGGGTAGCGGGACCTACGAGCAGTACTTC.

This clonotype turned up a few times. V gene TRBV11-1 combines with J gene TRBJ2-7; the D is unclear. V was cut by 1 base and J by 2 bases, with 9 bases left in between. The CDR3 is 14 amino acids. Germline values: CDR1 SGHAT, CDR2 FQDESV (reference sequence). The CDR3 DNA follows: TGTGCCAGCAGCTTAGTTGGCCGTCCCTACGAGCAGTACTTC. Residues: CASSLVGRPYEQYF.

The chain is built from TRBV14 and TRBJ2-1; 10 bases are a match to TRBD2. The CDR3 covers 16 residues. After removal of 5 bases from V and 8 bases from J, the junction contained 12 bases not matched to a gene. Germline values: CDR1 SGHDN, CDR2 FVKESK. The CDR3 sequence: CASSSSSGSFGDEQFF. The CDR3 DNA follows: TGTGCCAGCAGCTCATCTAGCGGGAGCTTTGGCGATGAGCAGTTCTTC.

The table lists this clonotype with a few counts. CDR3 region: CASSSTLGTSGAVQETQYF. The CDR3 DNA follows: TGTGCCAGCAGCTCGACGTTGGGGACTAGCGGGGCTGTCCAAGAGACCCAGTACTTC. This chain uses TRBV7-2 with TRBJ2-5; 13 positions agree with TRBD2. The trim removed 4 bases at V and 1 base at J, leaving 12 bases unmatched. Germline V gene lookup returns CDR1 SGHTA and CDR2 FQGNSA. The CDR3 length is 19 residues. Full variable domain (outside the CDR3, taken from reference TRBV7-2 and TRBJ2-5): GAGVSQSPSNKVTEKGKDVELRCDPISGHTALYWYRQSLGQGLEFLIYFQGNSAPDKSGLPSDRFSAERTGGSVSTLTIQRTQQEDSAVYLCASSSTLGTSGAVQETQYFGPGTRLLVL.

The V and J genes are TRBV12-3 or TRBV12-4 and TRBJ1-1; no definite D call. The CDR3 is 13 amino acids. V lost 2 bases, J lost 10 bases, and 14 bases lay in between. As DNA, the CDR3 is TGTGCCAGCAGTTTAAGACATCTAGGCTTAGCTTTCTTT. It is translated as CASSLRHLGLAFF.

The chain employs TRBV12-3 or TRBV12-4 and TRBJ2-3, with 9 bases identical to TRBD2. With 5 bases clipped from V and 6 bases from J, the junction kept 21 bases outside the gene matches. The CDR3 is made up of 19 amino acids. The CDR3 nucleotides are TGTGCCAGCAGTATTCCTGGGAGTAGGACTAGCGACGTTTCGGATACGCAGTATTTT. This translates into CASSIPGSRTSDVSDTQYF.

The rearrangement joins TRBV29-1 to TRBJ2-6; maybe TRBD2 (6 bases). The germline V gene encodes CDR1 SQVTM and CDR2 ANQGSEA. The CDR3 has 13 amino acids. Trimming pared 4 bases from V and 2 bases from J, leaving 6 bases between. This CDR3 reads CSVGEAGANVLTF. The CDR3 region has the DNA TGCAGCGTTGGGGAGGCTGGGGCCAACGTCCTGACTTTC.

This sequence joins TRBV12-3 or TRBV12-4 and TRBJ1-1; unclear D gene. With 2 bases removed from V and 1 base from J, the gap between germline ends came to 8 bases. The CDR3 spans 14 residues. The CDR3 DNA follows: TGTGCCAGCAGTTTAAGGTCAGGGAACACTGAAGCTTTCTTT. Translation: CASSLRSGNTEAFF.

This sequence joins TRBV5-1 and TRBJ1-2, with D unclear. Trimming pared 0 bases from V and 8 bases from J, leaving 14 bases between. Germline CDR1 SGHRS, CDR2 YFSETQ. The CDR3 length is 14 residues. The CDR3 region has the DNA TGCGCCAGCAGCTTGGGGCTTCCAGGTGCCGGCTACACCTTC. This codes for CASSLGLPGAGYTF.

V and J are TRBV9 and TRBJ2-1, with D hard to call. The length of the CDR3 is 15 residues. Germline V lookup: CDR1 SGDLS, CDR2 YYNGEE. V was clipped by 3 bases and J by 3 bases, with 13 bases between them. CDR3: CASSGRLTRYNEQFF. The CDR3 region has the DNA TGTGCCAGCAGCGGGCGGCTAACCCGCTACAATGAGCAGTTCTTC.

This clonotype has more than one count but fewer than ten. This chain connects TRBV11-2 to TRBJ2-3, with 9 bases that match TRBD2. The ends lost 5 bases at V and 6 bases at J; junction bases unmatched: 9. The germline gives CDR1 SGHAT, CDR2 FQNNGV. CDR3 length: 15 amino acids. DNA for the CDR3: TGTGCCAGCAGCATCCGCGGGGGGGCCGGGGATACGCAGTATTTT. Its translation is CASSIRGGAGDTQYF.

The rearrangement uses TRBV29-1 and TRBJ1-2; 12 nucleotides agree with TRBD1. Germline loops: CDR1 SQVTM, CDR2 ANQGSEA. The junction had 3 bases not matched to a gene; V was cut back by 6 bases and J by 7 bases. The CDR3 sequence is 12 residues long. The CDR3 spells CSVGQGAFGYTF. The CDR3 DNA follows: TGCAGCGTGGGACAGGGGGCGTTTGGCTACACCTTC.

This sequence joins TRBV20-1 and TRBJ2-3; 9 nucleotides agree with TRBD1. Germline CDR1 reads DFQATT; CDR2 reads SNEGSKA (reference sequence). V trimming: 0 bases; J trimming: 2 bases; junction bases outside the gene matches: 6. The CDR3 runs to 16 residues. CDR3 sequence (DNA): TGCAGTGCTAGAGATCTGACAGGGGGAGACACAGATACGCAGTATTTT. Protein sequence: CSARDLTGGDTDTQYF.

A few counts support this clonotype. The chain has TRBV7-2 and TRBJ1-1, with TRBD1 identical over 7 bases. V dropped 7 bases and J dropped 10; count of bases not matched to a gene: 12. The CDR3 runs 13 residues. Germline values: CDR1 SGHTA, CDR2 FQGNSA. CDR3 coding DNA: TGTGCCAGCAACCCCCAGGGGGGACTTGGAGCTTTCTTT. Translating gives CASNPQGGLGAFF.

The V and J genes are TRBV6-1 and TRBJ2-7, with 10 nucleotides matching TRBD1. The CDR3 consists of 14 residues. The germline V gene has CDR1 MNHNS and CDR2 SASEGT. Trimming took 6 bases from V and 2 from J; bases not matched to a gene: 4. The CDR3 region is CASRAGQGAYEQYF. In DNA form, the CDR3 reads TGTGCCAGCAGGGCCGGACAGGGGGCCTACGAGCAGTACTTC.

Note on this clonotype: Just one base apart from a much larger clone, this may be a read error. J is TRBJ2-3 and V is TRBV29-1, with TRBD1 matching 11 bases. The CDR3 contains 15 residues. CDR1 and CDR2 (germline): SQVTM, ANQGSEA. DNA for the CDR3: TGCAGCGTCCGGACAGGGGGCGATGGCACAGATATGCAGTATTTT. It yields the protein CSVRTGGDGTDMQYF.

In this sample, this clonotype turned up once. The CDR3 DNA reads TGTGCCAGCAGCCCCTTGAGCCTGAACTATGGCTACACCTTC. This gives the protein CASSPLSLNYGYTF. The V and J genes are TRBV7-6 and TRBJ1-2; D gene uncertain. This CDR3 spans 14 amino acids. The ends were cut back, 5 bases at V and 2 bases at J, with 12 bases in the middle. Germline V gene data show CDR1 as SGHVS and CDR2 as FNYEAQ.